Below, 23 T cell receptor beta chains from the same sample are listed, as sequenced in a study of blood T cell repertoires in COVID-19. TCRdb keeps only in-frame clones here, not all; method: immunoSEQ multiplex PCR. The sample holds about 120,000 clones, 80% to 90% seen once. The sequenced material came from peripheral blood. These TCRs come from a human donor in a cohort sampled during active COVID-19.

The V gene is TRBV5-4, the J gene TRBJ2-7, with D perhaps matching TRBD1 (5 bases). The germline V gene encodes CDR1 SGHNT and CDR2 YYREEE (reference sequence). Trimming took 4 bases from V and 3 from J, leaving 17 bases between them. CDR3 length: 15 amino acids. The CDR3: CASSPVSGQGYEQYF. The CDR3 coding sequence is TGTGCCAGCAGCCCGGTTTCCGGCCAGGGCTACGAGCAGTACTTC.

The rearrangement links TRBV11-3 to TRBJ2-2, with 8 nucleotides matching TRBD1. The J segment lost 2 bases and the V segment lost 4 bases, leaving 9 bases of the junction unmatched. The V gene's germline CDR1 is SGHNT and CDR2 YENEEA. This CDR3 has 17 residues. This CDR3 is CASSSLRQGPNTGELFF. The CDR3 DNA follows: TGTGCCAGCAGCTCACTACGACAGGGGCCAAACACCGGGGAGCTGTTTTTT.

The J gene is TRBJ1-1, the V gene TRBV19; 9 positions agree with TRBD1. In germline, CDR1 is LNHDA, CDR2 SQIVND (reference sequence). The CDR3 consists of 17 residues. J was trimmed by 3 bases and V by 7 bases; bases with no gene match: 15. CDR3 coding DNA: TGTGCCAGTATGTTGATCGGACAGGGGAGGATGGACACTGAAGCTTTCTTT. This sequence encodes CASMLIGQGRMDTEAFF.

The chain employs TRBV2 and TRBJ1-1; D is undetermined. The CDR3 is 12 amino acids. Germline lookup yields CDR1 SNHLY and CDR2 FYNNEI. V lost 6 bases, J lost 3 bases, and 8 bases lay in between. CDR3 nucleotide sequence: TGTGCCAGCAGCTTCCGGGACACTGAAGCTTTCTTT. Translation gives CASSFRDTEAFF.

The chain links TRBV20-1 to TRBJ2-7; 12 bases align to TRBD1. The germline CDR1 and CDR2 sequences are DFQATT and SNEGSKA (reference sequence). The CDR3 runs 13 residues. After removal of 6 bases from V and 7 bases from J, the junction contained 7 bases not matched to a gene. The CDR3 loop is CSASRDRGREQYF. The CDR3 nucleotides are TGCAGTGCGAGTAGGGACAGGGGGCGAGAGCAGTACTTC.

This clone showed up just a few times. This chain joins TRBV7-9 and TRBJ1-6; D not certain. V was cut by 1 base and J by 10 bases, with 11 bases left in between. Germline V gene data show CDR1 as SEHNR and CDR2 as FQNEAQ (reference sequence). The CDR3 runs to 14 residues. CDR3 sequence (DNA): TGTGCCAGCAGCTTAGGACTCCCAAACTCACCCCTCCACTTT. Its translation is CASSLGLPNSPLHF.

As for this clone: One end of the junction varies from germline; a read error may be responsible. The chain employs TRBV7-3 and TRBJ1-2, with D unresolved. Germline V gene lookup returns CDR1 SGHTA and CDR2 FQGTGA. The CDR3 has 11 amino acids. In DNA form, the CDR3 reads TGTGCCAGCAGCTCATCAGGTCCCCTTTATTTC. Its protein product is CASSSSGPLYF.

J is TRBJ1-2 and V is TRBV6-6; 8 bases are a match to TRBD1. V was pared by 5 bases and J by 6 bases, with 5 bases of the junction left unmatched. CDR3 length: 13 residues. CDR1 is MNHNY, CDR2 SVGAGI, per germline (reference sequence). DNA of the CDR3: TGTGCCAGCAGTCCCCAGGACAGGGATGGCTACACCTTC. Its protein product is CASSPQDRDGYTF.

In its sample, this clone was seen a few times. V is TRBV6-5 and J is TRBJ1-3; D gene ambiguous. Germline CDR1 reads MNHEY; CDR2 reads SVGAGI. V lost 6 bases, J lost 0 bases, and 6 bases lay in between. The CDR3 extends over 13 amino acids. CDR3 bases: TGTGCCAGCAGGCGGAGCTCTGGAAACACCATATATTTT. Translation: CASRRSSGNTIYF.

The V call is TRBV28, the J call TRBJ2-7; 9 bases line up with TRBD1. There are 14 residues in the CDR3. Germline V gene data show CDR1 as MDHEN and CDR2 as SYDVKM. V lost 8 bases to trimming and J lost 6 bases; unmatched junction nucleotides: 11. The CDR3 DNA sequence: TGTGCCAGCCGGACGGGGGACAGGGTCATCGAGCAGTACTTC. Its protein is CASRTGDRVIEQYF.

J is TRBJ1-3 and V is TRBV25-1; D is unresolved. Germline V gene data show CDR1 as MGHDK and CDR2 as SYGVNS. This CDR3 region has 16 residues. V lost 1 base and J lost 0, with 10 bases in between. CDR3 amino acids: CASSEWAASSGNTIYF. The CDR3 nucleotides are TGTGCCAGCAGTGAATGGGCCGCGAGCTCTGGAAACACCATATATTTT.

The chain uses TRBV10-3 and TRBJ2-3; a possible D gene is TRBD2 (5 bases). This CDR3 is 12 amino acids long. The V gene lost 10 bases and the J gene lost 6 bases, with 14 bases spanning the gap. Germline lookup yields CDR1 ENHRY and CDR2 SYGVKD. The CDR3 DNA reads TGTGCCAACGCATCACCGGGGGATACGCAGTATTTT. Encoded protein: CANASPGDTQYF.

In nucleotides, the CDR3 is TGTGCCAGCTCACCACAGCCCAGGACAGCTAGCAATCAGCCCCAGCATTTT. Its protein is CASSPQPRTASNQPQHF. This chain links TRBV18 with TRBJ1-5; D possibly corresponds to TRBD1 (6 bases). The CDR3 extends over 17 amino acids. Germline V gene data show CDR1 as KGHSH and CDR2 as LQKENI. V lost 1 base and J lost 0, with 13 bases in between.

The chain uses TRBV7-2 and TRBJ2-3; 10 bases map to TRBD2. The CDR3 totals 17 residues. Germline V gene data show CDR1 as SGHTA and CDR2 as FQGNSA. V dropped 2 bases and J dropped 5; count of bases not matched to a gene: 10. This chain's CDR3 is CASSLTSSGSFGDTQYF. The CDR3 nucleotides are TGTGCCAGCAGCTTAACCTCTAGCGGGAGTTTTGGAGATACGCAGTATTTT.

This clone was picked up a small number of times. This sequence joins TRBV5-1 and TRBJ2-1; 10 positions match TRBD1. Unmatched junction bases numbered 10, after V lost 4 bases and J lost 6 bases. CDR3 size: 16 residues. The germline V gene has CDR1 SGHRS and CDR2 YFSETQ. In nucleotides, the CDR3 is TGCGCCAGCAGCCGGGAGGGACAGGGGAGTCGCAATGAGCAGTTCTTC. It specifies CASSREGQGSRNEQFF.

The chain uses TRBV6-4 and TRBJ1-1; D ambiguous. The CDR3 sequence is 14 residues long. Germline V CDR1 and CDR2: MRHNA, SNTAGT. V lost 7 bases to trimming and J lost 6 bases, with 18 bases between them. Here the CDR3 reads CASKPRIENSEAFF. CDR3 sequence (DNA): TGTGCCAGCAAACCCCGTATAGAAAACTCTGAAGCTTTCTTT.

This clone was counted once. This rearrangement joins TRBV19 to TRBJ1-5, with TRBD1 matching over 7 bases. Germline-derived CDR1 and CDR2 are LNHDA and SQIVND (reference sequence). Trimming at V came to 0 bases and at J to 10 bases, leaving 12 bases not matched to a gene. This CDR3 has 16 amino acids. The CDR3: CASSIDLGGQRFPQHF. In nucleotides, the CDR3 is TGTGCCAGTAGTATAGATCTAGGGGGACAGCGGTTTCCCCAGCATTTT.

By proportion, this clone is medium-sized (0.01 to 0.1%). The CDR3 DNA reads as TGTGCCAGTAGTAGACTGGGACTAGCGGGGAATGACAATGAGCAGTTCTTC. Protein product: CASSRLGLAGNDNEQFF. The V call is TRBV19, the J call TRBJ2-1; 13 bases match TRBD2. V lost 4 bases and J lost 5; bases outside the gene matches: 8. Germline V gene data show CDR1 as LNHDA and CDR2 as SQIVND (reference sequence). The CDR3 covers 17 residues.

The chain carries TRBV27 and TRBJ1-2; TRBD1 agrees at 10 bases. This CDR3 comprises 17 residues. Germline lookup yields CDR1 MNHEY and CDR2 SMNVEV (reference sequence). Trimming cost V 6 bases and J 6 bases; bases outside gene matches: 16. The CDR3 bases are TGTGCCAGCAGCCTTTCGGGTGTCGGGGACAGGGGAAATGGCTACACCTTC. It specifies CASSLSGVGDRGNGYTF.

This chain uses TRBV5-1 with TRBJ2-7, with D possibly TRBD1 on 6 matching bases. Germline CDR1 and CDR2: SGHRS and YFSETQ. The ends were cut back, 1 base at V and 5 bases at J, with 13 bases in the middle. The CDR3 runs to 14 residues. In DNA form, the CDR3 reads TGCGCCAGCAGCTTGCAGGGGAGTATCGACGAGCAGTACTTC. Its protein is CASSLQGSIDEQYF.

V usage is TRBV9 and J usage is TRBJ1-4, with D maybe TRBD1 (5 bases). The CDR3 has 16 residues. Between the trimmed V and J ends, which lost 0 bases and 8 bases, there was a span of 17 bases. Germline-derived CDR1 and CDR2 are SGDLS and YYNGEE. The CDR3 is CASSVGIGRVYEKLFF. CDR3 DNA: TGTGCCAGCAGCGTAGGTATCGGCAGGGTCTACGAAAAACTGTTTTTT.

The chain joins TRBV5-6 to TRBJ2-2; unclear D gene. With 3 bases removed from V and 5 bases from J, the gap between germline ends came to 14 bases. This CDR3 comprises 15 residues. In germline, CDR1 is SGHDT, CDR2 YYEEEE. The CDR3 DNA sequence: TGTGCCAGCAGCTCCCCCTCAGGAATAACCGGGGAGCTGTTTTTT. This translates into CASSSPSGITGELFF.

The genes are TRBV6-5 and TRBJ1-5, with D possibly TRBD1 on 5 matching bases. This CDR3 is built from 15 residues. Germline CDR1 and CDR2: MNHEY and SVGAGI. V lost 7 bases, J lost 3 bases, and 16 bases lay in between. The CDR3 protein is CASMAWGGDNQPQHF. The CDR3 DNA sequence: TGTGCCAGCATGGCATGGGGGGGAGACAATCAGCCCCAGCATTTT.